The entry that follows covers one TCR beta chain sequence. The entry originates in a study of blood T cell repertoires in COVID-19. Looking at the study overall: Nucleic acid was either cDNA or gDNA, and it came from T cells, B-cell-depleted T cells, or PBMCs.

Repertoires were generated with immunoSEQ multiplex PCR, while TCRdb's copy carries only in-frame clones and drops some. The table includes some 35,000 clones, around 82% detected once. Sequenced: peripheral blood. The TCR comes from a man older than 75 with active or convalescent COVID-19.

The CDR3 sequence is CASSGGGVGSPLHF. CDR3 in DNA: TGTGCCAGCAGTGGAGGGGGGGTAGGTTCACCCCTCCACTTT. The genes are TRBV28 and TRBJ1-6, with a weak D call TRBD1 (6 bases). V dropped 5 bases and J dropped 9 bases, with 14 bases sitting between them. The CDR3 runs to 14 residues. The germline V gene has CDR1 MDHEN and CDR2 SYDVKM.